This T cell receptor (beta chain) originates from a study of blood T cell repertoires in COVID-19. Per germline, CDR1 MNHNY and CDR2 SVGAGI (reference sequence). Losses at the gene ends were 7 bases for V and 0 bases for J; bases not matched to a gene: 5. This CDR3 is built from 14 residues. Sequencing used immunoSEQ multiplex PCR; TCRdb keeps in-frame clones, though not all of them. This sample has some 57,000 clones, with 80% to 95% found just once. Source material: peripheral blood. The gene calls are TRBV6-6 and TRBJ2-7; 8 bases align to TRBD2. This receptor was taken from a human donor in a cohort sampled during active COVID-19. The chain's CDR3 is CASTPSGSSYEQYF. The CDR3 DNA reads TGTGCCAGCACCCCGAGCGGGAGCTCCTACGAGCAGTACTTC.